This passage covers 5 T cell receptor beta chains from one sample sequenced in a study of regulatory and conventional T cells in RAG deficiency (dated by TCRdb to 2016 to 2017). Libraries were prepared through the immunoSEQ multiplex PCR assay. This is the immuneACCESS table as TCRdb keeps it, with only in-frame sequences that have V and J called. A part of the clones is gone; compared with another copy, unresolved V genes explain less than half, and the rest is unexplained. Across this sample there are under 7,500 clones, with about four fifths seen only once. About 13% of the sample is taken by the ten largest. The sample also formed part of further work on regulatory T cells. As described in the second report: In the multiplex PCR, 52 forward TRBV primers and 13 reverse TRBJ primers were used, and assay-based and computational corrections were applied for amplification bias.

The sample was CD8+ T cells sorted from blood. These receptors were taken from a human donor in good health.

Only a few counts were recorded for this clone. The CDR3 DNA reads TGTGCCAGCAGTGAAGGGGCAGGGGGCTATGGCTACACCTTC. Its translation is CASSEGAGGYGYTF. J is TRBJ1-2 and V is TRBV6-1; 7 bases fit TRBD1. V shed 1 base and J 4 bases; nucleotides not matched to a gene: 3. The CDR3 spans 14 residues. Germline lookup yields CDR1 MNHNS and CDR2 SASEGT.

V gene TRBV7-5 combines with J gene TRBJ1-5. TRBV7-5 is annotated as a pseudogene. The CDR3 is 20 residues long. The CDR3 region has the DNA TGTGCCAGAAGCTGCGAAAGGGAGGACCTTGACCTATATAGCAATCAGCCCCAGCATTTT. This sequence encodes CARSCEREDLDLYSNQPQHF.

This rearrangement joins TRBV5-8 to TRBJ2-1; D possibly corresponds to TRBD2 (6 bases). V was clipped by 2 bases and J by 1 base, with 10 bases between them. The CDR3 consists of 15 residues. CDR1 is SGHTS, CDR2 YDEGEE, per germline. The CDR3 DNA reads TGTGCCAGCAGCTTCGGAGGGGTTTCCTACAATGAGCAGTTCTTC. This sequence encodes CASSFGGVSYNEQFF. Together with reference TRBV5-8 and TRBJ2-1, the CDR3 gives the full variable domain: EAGVTQSPTHLIKTRGQQATLRCSPISGHTSVYWYQQALGLGLQFLLWYDEGEERNRGNFPPRFSGRQFPNYSSELNVNALELEDSALYLCASSFGGVSYNEQFFGPGTRLTVL.

V is TRBV7-6 and J is TRBJ2-7, with 11 nucleotides matching TRBD2. The germline CDR1 and CDR2 sequences are SGHVS and FNYEAQ. Trimming at V came to 1 base and at J to 4 bases, leaving 6 bases not matched to a gene. CDR3 length: 16 amino acids. CDR3: CASSLGVAGGPYEQYF. The CDR3 nucleotides are TGTGCCAGCAGCTTAGGGGTAGCGGGGGGGCCATACGAGCAGTACTTC.

This clone was counted only a few times. The gene calls are TRBV27 and TRBJ1-5, with D hard to call. The germline V gene encodes CDR1 MNHEY and CDR2 SMNVEV (reference sequence). CDR3 length equals 14 residues. V shed 8 bases and J shed 6 bases, with 17 bases lying between them. CDR3 in DNA: TGTGCCAGCTCGGCAGGATGGAACTCTCAGCCCCAGCATTTT. Translation: CASSAGWNSQPQHF.